Below are 17 T cell receptor beta chains sequenced from a single sample in a study of control samples from healthy donors and cancer patients. Measured with immunoSEQ multiplex PCR; TCRdb has only the in-frame clones, and not every one. The top ten clones hold about 11% of a sample with 120,000 to 150,000 clones, more than 90% of them seen once. The specimen was blood. These receptors all stem from a man in his thirties or forties in good health.

The chain links TRBV7-6 to TRBJ1-5; a possible D gene is TRBD1 (6 bases). Trimming shortened V by 2 bases and J by 5 bases, and 7 bases separated the two germline ends. The CDR3 totals 13 residues. Germline CDR1 and CDR2: SGHVS and FNYEAQ. CDR3: CASSLWTDQPQHF. For the CDR3, the DNA is TGTGCCAGCAGCTTATGGACAGATCAGCCCCAGCATTTT.

The rearrangement links TRBV5-3 to TRBJ1-5; no definite D call. TRBV5-3 is designated an ORF whose function remains uncertain. V was pared by 6 bases and J by 0 bases, with 16 bases between. CDR3 length equals 16 residues. Here the CDR3 reads CARISTDGYSNQPQHF. As DNA, the CDR3 is TGTGCCAGAATTTCCACCGACGGGTATAGCAATCAGCCCCAGCATTTT.

The gene calls are TRBV7-6 and TRBJ1-4; possible D gene TRBD1, 6 bases. Germline-derived CDR1 and CDR2 are SGHVS and FNYEAQ. CDR3 length equals 16 residues. The V and J ends lost 2 bases and 2 bases respectively, with 12 bases between them. The CDR3 DNA reads TGTGCCAGCAGCTTACAGATGGGGGGCACTAATGAAAAACTGTTTTTT. This codes for CASSLQMGGTNEKLFF.

V is TRBV28 and J is TRBJ2-7; 9 nucleotides align to TRBD2. Germline values: CDR1 MDHEN, CDR2 SYDVKM. J lost 5 bases, V lost 3 bases, and 29 bases had no gene match. This CDR3 is 22 amino acids long. Here the CDR3 reads CASSFCHRDPGTSTSSTHEQYF. The CDR3 DNA reads TGTGCCAGCAGTTTTTGCCACAGGGACCCCGGGACTAGCACCTCGAGTACCCACGAGCAGTACTTC.

The chain links TRBV29-1 to TRBJ1-1; 7 bases agree with TRBD1. V dropped 3 bases and J dropped 0; count of bases not matched to a gene: 4. The CDR3 has 14 amino acids. CDR1 and CDR2 (germline): SQVTM, ANQGSEA. The CDR3 DNA sequence: TGCAGCGTTGACCGGACAGGTGTGAACACTGAAGCTTTCTTT. Residues: CSVDRTGVNTEAFF.

V gene TRBV2 combines with J gene TRBJ2-3, with TRBD2 identical over 7 bases. This CDR3 spans 15 amino acids. The J segment lost 4 bases and the V segment lost 0 bases, leaving 4 bases of the junction unmatched. The germline CDR1 and CDR2 sequences are SNHLY and FYNNEI. CDR3 amino acids: CASSEAAGRADTQYF. The CDR3 coding sequence is TGTGCCAGCAGTGAAGCAGCGGGAAGGGCAGATACGCAGTATTTT.

This clone was seen just once. V gene TRBV5-6 combines with J gene TRBJ1-2; D unclear. Trimming removed 4 bases from V and 5 bases from J, with 21 bases in between. Germline CDR1 and CDR2: SGHDT and YYEEEE. This CDR3 region has 16 residues. The CDR3 DNA follows: TGTGCCAGCAGCGGGATGTCGGGGTCGGTTCGTTATGGCTACACCTTC. Its protein is CASSGMSGSVRYGYTF.

This chain links TRBV19 with TRBJ1-5, with D maybe TRBD1 (5 bases). The CDR3 runs 12 residues. The V end was cut by 4 bases, the J end by 11 bases, with 12 bases between. Germline loops: CDR1 LNHDA, CDR2 SQIVND (reference sequence). CDR3 sequence (DNA): TGTGCCAGTAGTACGGGGGGAGGGACCCAGCATTTT. It specifies CASSTGGGTQHF.

The chain carries TRBV5-8 and TRBJ1-1; a weak D match, TRBD1 (5 bases). CDR1 is SGHTS, CDR2 YDEGEE, per germline. V shed 4 bases and J shed 5 bases, with 9 bases lying between them. The CDR3 is made up of 12 amino acids. CDR3 residues: CASSAGYTEAFF. CDR3 bases: TGTGCCAGCAGCGCAGGGTATACTGAAGCTTTCTTT.

The DNA for the CDR3 is TGTGCCAGTTCGCGCCAGGTTGGGGGCACTGAAGCTTTCTTT. This translates into CASSRQVGGTEAFF. The chain combines TRBV19 with TRBJ1-1, with D possibly being TRBD1 (5 bases). CDR3 length: 14 residues. V gave up 8 bases and J gave up 4 bases, with 17 bases separating them. CDR1 and CDR2 (germline): LNHDA, SQIVND (reference sequence). Full variable domain (remainder filled in from reference TRBV19 and TRBJ1-1): DGGITQSPKYLFRKEGQNVTLSCEQNLNHDAMYWYRQDPGQGLRLIYYSQIVNDFQKGDIAEGYSVSREKKESFPLTVTSAQKNPTAFYLCASSRQVGGTEAFFGQGTRLTVV.

The gene calls are TRBV5-1 and TRBJ2-1, with D perhaps matching TRBD2 (6 bases). V was trimmed by 0 bases and J by 3 bases, leaving 13 bases between them. CDR1 is SGHRS, CDR2 YFSETQ, per germline. The CDR3 is 16 residues long. CDR3: CASSLEGRDLYNEQFF. The DNA for the CDR3 is TGCGCCAGCAGCTTGGAGGGGCGGGACCTCTACAATGAGCAGTTCTTC.

This chain uses TRBV4-2 with TRBJ1-1; 9 bases line up with TRBD1. Trimming took 0 bases from V and 3 from J; bases not matched to a gene: 8. This CDR3 region has 17 residues. The germline V gene encodes CDR1 LGHNA and CDR2 YNFKEQ. As DNA, the CDR3 is TGTGCCAGCAGCCAAGAGTTGTGGGACAGGGACGACACTGAAGCTTTCTTT. Amino acids: CASSQELWDRDDTEAFF.

The chain uses TRBV6-4 and TRBJ1-5; D is perhaps TRBD1 (5 bases). Germline V lookup: CDR1 MRHNA, CDR2 SNTAGT. There are 13 residues in the CDR3. Trimming took 3 bases from V and 4 from J, leaving 7 bases between them. CDR3 in amino acids: CASSEGTNQPQHF. The CDR3 coding sequence is TGTGCCAGCAGTGAGGGGACTAATCAGCCCCAGCATTTT.

The rearrangement uses TRBV2 and TRBJ2-7; TRBD1 agrees at 8 bases. The CDR3 totals 13 residues. The V and J ends lost 4 bases and 3 bases, in that order; junction bases with no gene match: 2. Germline V gene sequence: CDR1 SNHLY, CDR2 FYNNEI. CDR3 DNA sequence: TGTGCCAGCAGTGGGACAGGGAGCTACGAGCAGTACTTC. This codes for CASSGTGSYEQYF.

The chain joins TRBV7-8 to TRBJ2-2, with 9 bases that match TRBD2. The germline V gene encodes CDR1 SGHVS and CDR2 FQNEAQ. The CDR3 consists of 19 residues. V trimming: 5 bases; J trimming: 0 bases; junction bases outside the gene matches: 13. The CDR3 protein is CASSKPGLALVPNTGELFF. CDR3 DNA: TGTGCCAGCAGCAAACCGGGACTAGCTTTGGTCCCGAACACCGGGGAGCTGTTTTTT.

V usage is TRBV5-8 and J usage is TRBJ2-7, with TRBD2 identical over 8 bases. J gave up 2 bases and V 0 bases, and 7 bases lay outside the gene matches. This CDR3 spans 16 amino acids. Germline lookup yields CDR1 SGHTS and CDR2 YDEGEE. CDR3 region: CASSLAAAGATYEQYF. CDR3 nucleotides: TGTGCCAGCAGCTTGGCCGCAGCGGGAGCAACCTACGAGCAGTACTTC.

On this clone: Different DNA sequences within this sample yield the same CDR3. The chain couples TRBV28 to TRBJ1-1, with TRBD1 as a possible D gene (6 bases). Germline loops: CDR1 MDHEN, CDR2 SYDVKM. The CDR3 totals 14 residues. V was trimmed by 5 bases and J by 2 bases, leaving 12 bases between them. CDR3 sequence reads: CASSPPGGNTEAFF. In DNA form, the CDR3 reads TGTGCCAGCAGTCCACCTGGGGGCAACACTGAAGCTTTCTTT.